This TCR beta chain was sequenced during a study of control samples from healthy donors and cancer patients. Sequenced by immunoSEQ multiplex PCR; TCRdb stores in-frame clones only, minus some. This table holds approximately 90,000 clones, 88% found once. The sample holds a few counts of this clone. This TCR came from a woman aged 70-85 years in good health. Material for sequencing was blood.

DNA for the CDR3: TGTGCCAGCAGCTTAAGCGGCGGGAGAGGCACAGATACGCAGTATTTT. Residues: CASSLSGGRGTDTQYF. The chain uses TRBV7-2 and TRBJ2-3, with TRBD2 matching over 7 bases. V shed 2 bases, J shed 1 base, and the junction held 6 bases outside the gene matches. Per germline, CDR1 SGHTA and CDR2 FQGNSA. This CDR3 spans 16 amino acids.